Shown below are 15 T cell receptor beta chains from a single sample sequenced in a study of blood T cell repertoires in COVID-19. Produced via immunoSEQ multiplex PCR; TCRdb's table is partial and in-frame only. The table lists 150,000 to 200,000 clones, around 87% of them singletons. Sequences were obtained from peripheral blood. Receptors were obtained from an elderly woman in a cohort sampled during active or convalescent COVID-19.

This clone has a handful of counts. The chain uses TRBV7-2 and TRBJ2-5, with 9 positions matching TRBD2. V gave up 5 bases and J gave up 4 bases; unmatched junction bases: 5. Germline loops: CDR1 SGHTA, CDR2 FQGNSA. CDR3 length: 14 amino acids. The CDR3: CASSRTSATETQYF. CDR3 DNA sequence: TGTGCCAGCAGCCGGACTAGCGCCACAGAGACCCAGTACTTC. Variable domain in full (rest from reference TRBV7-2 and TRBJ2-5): GAGVSQSPSNKVTEKGKDVELRCDPISGHTALYWYRQSLGQGLEFLIYFQGNSAPDKSGLPSDRFSAERTGGSVSTLTIQRTQQEDSAVYLCASSRTSATETQYFGPGTRLLVL.

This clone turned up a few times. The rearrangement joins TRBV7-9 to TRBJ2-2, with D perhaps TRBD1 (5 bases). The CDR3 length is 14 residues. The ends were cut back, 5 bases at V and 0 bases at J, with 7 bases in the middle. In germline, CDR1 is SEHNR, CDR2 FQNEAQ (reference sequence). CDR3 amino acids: CASSPGSNTGELFF. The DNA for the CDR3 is TGTGCCAGCAGCCCAGGGTCGAACACCGGGGAGCTGTTTTTT.

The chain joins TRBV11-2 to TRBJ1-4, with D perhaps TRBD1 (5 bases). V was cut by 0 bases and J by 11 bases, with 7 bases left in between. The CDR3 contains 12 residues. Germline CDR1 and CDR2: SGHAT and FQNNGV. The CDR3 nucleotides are TGTGCCAGCAGCTTAGATCGGGGGAAACTGTTTTTT. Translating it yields CASSLDRGKLFF.

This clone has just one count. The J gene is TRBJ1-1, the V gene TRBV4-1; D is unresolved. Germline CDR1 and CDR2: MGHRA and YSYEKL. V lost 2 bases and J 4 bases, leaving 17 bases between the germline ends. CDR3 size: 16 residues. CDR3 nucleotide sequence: TGCGCCAGCAGCCAATACCCCGCTCCACAGCCCACTGAAGCTTTCTTT. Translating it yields CASSQYPAPQPTEAFF.

The CDR3 reads CASSLSGQGTYEQYF. CDR3 nucleotides: TGCGCCAGCAGCCTAAGCGGCCAGGGGACCTACGAGCAGTACTTC. V usage is TRBV4-3 and J usage is TRBJ2-7; D possibly corresponds to TRBD1 (6 bases). V was shortened by 4 bases and J by 2 bases, with 15 bases between the two germline ends. The CDR3 extends over 15 amino acids. Germline CDR1 and CDR2: LGHNA and YSLEER.

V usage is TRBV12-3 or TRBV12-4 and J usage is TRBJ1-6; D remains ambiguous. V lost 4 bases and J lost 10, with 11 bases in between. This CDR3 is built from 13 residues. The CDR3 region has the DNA TGTGCCAGCAGTTCGGGTGGAGGATCACCCCTCCACTTT. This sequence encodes CASSSGGGSPLHF.

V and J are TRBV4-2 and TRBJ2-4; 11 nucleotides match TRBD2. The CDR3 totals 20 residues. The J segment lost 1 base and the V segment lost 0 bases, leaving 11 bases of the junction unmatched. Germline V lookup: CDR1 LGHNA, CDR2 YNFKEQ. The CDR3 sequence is CASSQEWMVAGGHAKNIQYF. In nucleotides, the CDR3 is TGTGCCAGCAGCCAAGAGTGGATGGTAGCGGGGGGGCATGCCAAAAACATTCAGTACTTC.

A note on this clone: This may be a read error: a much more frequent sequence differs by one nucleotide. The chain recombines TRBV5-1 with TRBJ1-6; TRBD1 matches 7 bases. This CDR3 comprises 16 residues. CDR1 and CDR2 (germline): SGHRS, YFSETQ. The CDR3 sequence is CASRVGQQLYNSPFHF. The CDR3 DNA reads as TGCGCCAGCAGAGTGGGACAGCAACTTTATAATTCACCCTTCCACTTT.

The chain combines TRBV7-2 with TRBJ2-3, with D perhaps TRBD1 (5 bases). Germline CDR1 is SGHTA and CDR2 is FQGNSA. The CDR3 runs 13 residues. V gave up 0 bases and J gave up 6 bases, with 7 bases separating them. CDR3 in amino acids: CASSLAQGDTQYF. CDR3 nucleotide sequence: TGTGCCAGCAGCTTAGCGCAGGGCGATACGCAGTATTTT.

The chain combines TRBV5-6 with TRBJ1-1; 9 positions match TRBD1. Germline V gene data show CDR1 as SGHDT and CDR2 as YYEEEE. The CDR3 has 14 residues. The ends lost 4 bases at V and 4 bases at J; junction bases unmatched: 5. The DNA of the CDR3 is TGTGCCAGCAGCCCCGGGACAGGGAGCACTGAAGCTTTCTTT. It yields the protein CASSPGTGSTEAFF.

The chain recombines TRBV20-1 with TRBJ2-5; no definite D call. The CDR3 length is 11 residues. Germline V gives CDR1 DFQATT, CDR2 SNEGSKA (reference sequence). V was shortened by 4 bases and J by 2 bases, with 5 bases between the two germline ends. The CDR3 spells CSAKRQETQYF. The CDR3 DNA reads TGCAGTGCTAAGAGACAAGAGACCCAGTACTTC.

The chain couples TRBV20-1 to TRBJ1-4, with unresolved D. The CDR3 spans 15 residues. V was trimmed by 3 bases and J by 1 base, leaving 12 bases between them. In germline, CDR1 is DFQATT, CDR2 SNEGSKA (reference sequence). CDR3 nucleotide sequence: TGCAGTGCTAGTAGACACCCGAGAACTAATGAAAAACTGTTTTTT. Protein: CSASRHPRTNEKLFF.

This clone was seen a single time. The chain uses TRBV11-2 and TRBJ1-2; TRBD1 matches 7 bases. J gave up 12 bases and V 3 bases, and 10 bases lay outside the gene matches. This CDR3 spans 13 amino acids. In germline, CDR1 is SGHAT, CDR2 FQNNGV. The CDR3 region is CASSLAGQVGDTF. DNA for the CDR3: TGTGCCAGCAGCTTGGCTGGACAGGTTGGAGACACCTTC. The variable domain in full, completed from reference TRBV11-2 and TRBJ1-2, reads EAGVAQSPRYKIIEKRQSVAFWCNPISGHATLYWYQQILGQGPKLLIQFQNNGVVDDSQLPKDRFSAERLKGVDSTLKIQPAKLEDSAVYLCASSLAGQVGDTFGSGTRLTVV.

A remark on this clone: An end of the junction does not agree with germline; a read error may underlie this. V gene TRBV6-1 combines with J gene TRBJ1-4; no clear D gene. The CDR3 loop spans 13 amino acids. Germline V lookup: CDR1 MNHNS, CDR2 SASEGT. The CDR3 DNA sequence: TGTGCCAGCAGTGAAACAACAAATGAAAAACTGTTTTTT. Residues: CASSETTNEKLFF.

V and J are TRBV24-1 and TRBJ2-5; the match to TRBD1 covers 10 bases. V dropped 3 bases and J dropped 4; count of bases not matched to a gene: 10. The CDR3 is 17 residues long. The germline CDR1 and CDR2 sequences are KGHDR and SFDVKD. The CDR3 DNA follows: TGTGCCACCAGTGATGCCGGGACAGGGGCATCTGTAGAGACCCAGTACTTC. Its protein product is CATSDAGTGASVETQYF.